The 12 T cell receptor beta chains reported below all come from one sample, sequenced in a study of blood T cell repertoires in COVID-19. Assay used: immunoSEQ multiplex PCR; TCRdb lists only in-frame clones, some missing. The table records 20,000 to 25,000 clones, approximately 90% of them present only once. Sample: peripheral blood. Every receptor here comes from a man aged 45-65 years with active COVID-19.

The chain recombines TRBV27 with TRBJ2-5, with D tentatively TRBD2 (5 bases). This CDR3 has 14 residues. The V end was cut by 6 bases, the J end by 4 bases, with 15 bases between. CDR1 is MNHEY and CDR2 is SMNVEV in the germline V gene (reference sequence). The CDR3 here is CASSLPGFGETQYF. As DNA, the CDR3 is TGTGCCAGCAGCTTACCGGGGTTTGGAGAGACCCAGTACTTC.

This rearrangement joins TRBV5-1 to TRBJ1-2, with TRBD1 matching over 7 bases. The length of the CDR3 is 14 residues. Germline V gene data show CDR1 as SGHRS and CDR2 as YFSETQ. V lost 0 bases and J lost 5; bases outside the gene matches: 4. For the CDR3, the DNA is TGCGCCAGCAGCTTGGACAGGGGTAGATATGGCTACACCTTC. This gives the protein CASSLDRGRYGYTF.

The V call is TRBV15, the J call TRBJ2-7; D possibly corresponds to TRBD1 (5 bases). From germline, CDR1 is LNHNV and CDR2 YYDKDF (reference sequence). The germline V and J ends were trimmed by 4 bases and 5 bases, with 15 bases remaining between them. CDR3 length equals 14 residues. The CDR3 sequence is CATSTPDAGNEQYF. CDR3 coding DNA: TGTGCCACCAGCACCCCGGACGCAGGGAACGAGCAGTACTTC. The whole variable domain, remainder taken from reference TRBV15 and TRBJ2-7, is DAMVIQNPRYQVTQFGKPVTLSCSQTLNHNVMYWYQQKSSQAPKLLFHYYDKDFNNEADTPDNFQSRRPNTSFCFLDIRSPGLGDTAMYLCATSTPDAGNEQYFGPGTRLTVT.

This chain joins TRBV18 and TRBJ1-1, with 10 bases aligning to TRBD1. V gave up 4 bases and J gave up 0 bases; unmatched junction bases: 5. Germline CDR1 KGHSH, CDR2 LQKENI. There are 16 residues in the CDR3. CDR3 loop: CASSQTGGPLNTEAFF. The CDR3 DNA is TGTGCCAGCTCACAGACAGGGGGCCCATTGAACACTGAAGCTTTCTTT.

The chain employs TRBV11-3 and TRBJ2-7; D is perhaps TRBD1 (6 bases). The V and J ends lost 5 bases and 2 bases respectively, with 7 bases between them. This CDR3 contains 12 residues. Germline V gives CDR1 SGHNT, CDR2 YENEEA. The CDR3 DNA follows: TGTGCCAGCAGCAAGGGGGCCTACGAGCAGTACTTC. Protein product: CASSKGAYEQYF.

V is TRBV19 and J is TRBJ2-1, with D unresolved. The germline V and J ends were trimmed by 5 bases and 9 bases, with 14 bases remaining between them. CDR3 length: 13 amino acids. CDR1 is LNHDA, CDR2 SQIVND, per germline (reference sequence). CDR3 nucleotide sequence: TGTGCCAGTAGTCCGAGCCGCCGGGTTGAGCAGTTCTTC. Protein: CASSPSRRVEQFF. Variable domain in full (rest from reference TRBV19 and TRBJ2-1): DGGITQSPKYLFRKEGQNVTLSCEQNLNHDAMYWYRQDPGQGLRLIYYSQIVNDFQKGDIAEGYSVSREKKESFPLTVTSAQKNPTAFYLCASSPSRRVEQFFGPGTRLTVL.

This clone was recorded once. For the CDR3, the DNA is TGTGCCAGCAGCTCCATAGAGGATACGCAGTATTTT. Its translation: CASSSIEDTQYF. This rearrangement joins TRBV5-4 to TRBJ2-3; D is undetermined. The CDR3 contains 12 residues. Germline V gives CDR1 SGHNT, CDR2 YYREEE (reference sequence). The V and J ends lost 3 bases and 6 bases respectively, with 8 bases between them.

The table lists this clone with a few counts. The chain carries TRBV3-1 (or the pseudogene TRBV3-2) and TRBJ1-3; D gene ambiguous. Germline assignment: CDR1 LGHDT and CDR2 YNNKEL (reference sequence). V dropped 3 bases and J dropped 8 bases, with 5 bases sitting between them. The CDR3 has 11 amino acids. CDR3 DNA sequence: TGTGCCAGCAGCCAGGGAGACACCATATATTTT. Protein product: CASSQGDTIYF.

V and J are TRBV6-6 and TRBJ1-2; a possible D gene is TRBD1 (5 bases). CDR1 and CDR2 (germline): MNHNY, SVGAGI (reference sequence). The CDR3 extends over 14 amino acids. Trimming removed 2 bases at V and 4 bases at J, with 11 bases between. Here the CDR3 DNA reads TGTGCCAGCAGTTACAGGGGTACCCGCTATGGCTACACCTTC. It translates to CASSYRGTRYGYTF.

The CDR3 sequence is CAAGRTEAFF. CDR3 in DNA: TGTGCGGCCGGGAGAACTGAAGCTTTCTTT. The chain links TRBV30 to TRBJ1-1; D uncertain. This CDR3 has 10 residues. Per germline, CDR1 GTSNPN and CDR2 SVGIG (reference sequence).

This sequence joins TRBV5-1 and TRBJ2-7; D unresolved. Trimming stripped 0 bases from V and 6 bases from J, with 22 bases between. The CDR3 length is 17 residues. The germline V gene encodes CDR1 SGHRS and CDR2 YFSETQ. The CDR3 coding sequence is TGCGCCAGCAGCTTGGAGAGTCCGAGCCCTGTAAATTTCGAGCAGTACTTC. Protein product: CASSLESPSPVNFEQYF.

The V call is TRBV2, the J call TRBJ2-1; 9 bases align to TRBD2. Germline V gene data show CDR1 as SNHLY and CDR2 as FYNNEI. CDR3 length: 14 residues. V lost 4 bases to trimming and J lost 8 bases; unmatched junction nucleotides: 6. The CDR3 is CASSGLAAHDEQFF. For the CDR3, the DNA is TGTGCCAGCAGTGGACTAGCGGCCCACGATGAGCAGTTCTTC.